The 4 T cell receptor beta chains below all came from one sample that was sequenced in a study of high-grade serous ovarian cancer treatment subgroups (dated by TCRdb to about 2021). Libraries were prepared through the immunoSEQ multiplex PCR assay. TCRdb provides this immuneACCESS table in a form limited to in-frame rearrangements. Some clones are lacking; in checked studies, under half of them reflect an unresolved V gene, and why the rest are absent is not known. For this sample there are 12,000 to 15,000 clones; roughly nine tenths appear just once. The ten largest clones capture 5% to 8% of the sample. The tumor samples were collected prior to definitive surgery or chemotherapy. Sequenced sample: tumor tissue. These receptors all come from a human donor with high-grade serous ovarian cancer.

The chain couples TRBV4-1 to TRBJ1-4; perhaps TRBD1 as D (5 bases). Germline V gene lookup returns CDR1 MGHRA and CDR2 YSYEKL. V shed 2 bases and J shed 4 bases, with 11 bases lying between them. The CDR3 loop spans 15 amino acids. Here the CDR3 DNA reads TGCGCCAGCAGCCAAAACCAGGGCCGTAATGAAAAACTGTTTTTT. Translation: CASSQNQGRNEKLFF.

This clone has a single count. This chain joins TRBV6-1 and TRBJ2-6; possibly TRBD1 for D (6 bases). The CDR3 runs to 15 residues. Germline lookup yields CDR1 MNHNS and CDR2 SASEGT. With 11 bases removed from V and 0 bases from J, the gap between germline ends came to 14 bases. The DNA for the CDR3 is TGTGCCTCCAAGGACAGCAGCTCTGGGGCCAACGTCCTGACTTTC. Translation gives CASKDSSSGANVLTF.

This clone was seen only a few times. The chain combines TRBV27 with TRBJ2-7; D may be TRBD2 (5 bases). The germline V gene encodes CDR1 MNHEY and CDR2 SMNVEV (reference sequence). V was shortened by 6 bases and J by 2 bases, with 11 bases between the two germline ends. The CDR3 sequence is 13 residues long. DNA of the CDR3: TGTGCCAGCAGACAACGGGAAACCTACGAGCAGTACTTC. Translating gives CASRQRETYEQYF.

The V and J genes are TRBV5-1 and TRBJ2-1; D not certain. The germline CDR1 and CDR2 sequences are SGHRS and YFSETQ. V shed 1 base and J shed 5 bases, with 10 bases lying between them. CDR3 size: 14 residues. The CDR3 reads CASSLLGPDNEQFF. Here the CDR3 DNA reads TGCGCCAGCAGCTTGTTAGGGCCCGACAATGAGCAGTTCTTC.